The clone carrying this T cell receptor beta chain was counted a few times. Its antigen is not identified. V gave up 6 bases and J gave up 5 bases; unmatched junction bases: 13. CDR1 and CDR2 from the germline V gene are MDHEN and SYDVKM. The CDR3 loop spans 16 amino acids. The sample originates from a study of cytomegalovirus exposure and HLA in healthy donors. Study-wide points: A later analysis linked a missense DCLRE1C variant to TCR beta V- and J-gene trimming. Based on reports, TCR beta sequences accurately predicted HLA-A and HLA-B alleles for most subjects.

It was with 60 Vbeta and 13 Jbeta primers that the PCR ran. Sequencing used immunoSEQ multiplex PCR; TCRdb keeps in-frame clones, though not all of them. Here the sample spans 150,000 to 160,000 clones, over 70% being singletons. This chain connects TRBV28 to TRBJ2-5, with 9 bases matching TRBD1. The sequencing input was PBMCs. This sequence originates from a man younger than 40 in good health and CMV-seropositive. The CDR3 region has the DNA TGTGCCAGCAGCTATCAGACAGGGGGTTCCGGTGAGACCCAGTACTTC. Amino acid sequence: CASSYQTGGSGETQYF.